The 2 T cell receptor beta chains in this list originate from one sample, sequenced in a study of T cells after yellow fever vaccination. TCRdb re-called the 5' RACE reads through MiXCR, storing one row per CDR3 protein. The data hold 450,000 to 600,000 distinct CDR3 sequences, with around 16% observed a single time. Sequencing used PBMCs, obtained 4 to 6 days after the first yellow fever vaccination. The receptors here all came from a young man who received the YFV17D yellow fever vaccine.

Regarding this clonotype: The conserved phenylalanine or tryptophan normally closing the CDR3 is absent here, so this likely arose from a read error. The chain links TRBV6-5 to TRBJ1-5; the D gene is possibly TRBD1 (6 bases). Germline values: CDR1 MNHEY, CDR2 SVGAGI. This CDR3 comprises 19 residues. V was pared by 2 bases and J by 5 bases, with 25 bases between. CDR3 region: CASSYTPSTHRVKDQPQHL. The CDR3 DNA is TGTGCCAGCAGTTACACACCTTCGACCCACAGGGTTAAGGATCAGCCCCAGCATTTG.

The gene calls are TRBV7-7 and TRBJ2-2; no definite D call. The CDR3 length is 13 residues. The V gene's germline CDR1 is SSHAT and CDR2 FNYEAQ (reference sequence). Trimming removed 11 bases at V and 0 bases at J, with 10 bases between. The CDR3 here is CALWGPNTGELFF. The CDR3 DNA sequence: TGTGCCCTCTGGGGTCCGAACACCGGGGAGCTGTTTTTT.